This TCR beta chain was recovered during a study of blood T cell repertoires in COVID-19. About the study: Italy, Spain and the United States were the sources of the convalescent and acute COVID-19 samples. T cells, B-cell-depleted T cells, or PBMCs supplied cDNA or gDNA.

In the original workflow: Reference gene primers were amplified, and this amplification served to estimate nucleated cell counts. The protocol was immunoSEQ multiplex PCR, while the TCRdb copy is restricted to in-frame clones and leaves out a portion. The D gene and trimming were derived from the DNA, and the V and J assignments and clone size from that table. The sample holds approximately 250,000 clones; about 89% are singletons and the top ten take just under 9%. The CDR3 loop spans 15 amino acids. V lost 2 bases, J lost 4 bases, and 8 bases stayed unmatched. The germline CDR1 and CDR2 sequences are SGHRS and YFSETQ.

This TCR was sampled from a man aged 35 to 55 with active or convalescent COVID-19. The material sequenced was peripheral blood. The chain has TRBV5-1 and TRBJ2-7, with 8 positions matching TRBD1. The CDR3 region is CASSFVDRVGYEQYF. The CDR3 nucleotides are TGCGCCAGCAGCTTTGTGGACAGGGTAGGGTACGAGCAGTACTTC.